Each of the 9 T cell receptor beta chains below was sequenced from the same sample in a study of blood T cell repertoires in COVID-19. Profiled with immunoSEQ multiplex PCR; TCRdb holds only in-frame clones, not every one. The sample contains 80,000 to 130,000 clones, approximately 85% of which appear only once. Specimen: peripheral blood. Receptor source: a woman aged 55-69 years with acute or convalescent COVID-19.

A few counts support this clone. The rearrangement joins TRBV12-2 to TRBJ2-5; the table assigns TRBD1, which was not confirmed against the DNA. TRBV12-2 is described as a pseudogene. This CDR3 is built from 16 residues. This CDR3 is CASRLVGTAQVETQYF. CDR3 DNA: TGTGCAAGTCGCTTAGTCGGGACAGCTCAGGTGGAGACCCAGTACTTC.

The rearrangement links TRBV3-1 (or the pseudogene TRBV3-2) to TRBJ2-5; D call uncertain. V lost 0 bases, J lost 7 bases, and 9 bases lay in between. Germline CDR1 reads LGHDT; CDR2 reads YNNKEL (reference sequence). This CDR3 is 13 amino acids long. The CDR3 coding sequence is TGTGCCAGCAGCCAAGAGAGAGCGCGGACCCAGTACTTC. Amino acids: CASSQERARTQYF.

The CDR3 sequence is CASSLQGGRAFYEQFF. For the CDR3, the DNA is TGTGCCAGCAGTCTCCAAGGGGGGAGGGCCTTCTATGAGCAGTTCTTC. The chain links TRBV28 to TRBJ2-1, with a weak D call TRBD2 (7 bases). Trimming cost V 5 bases and J 8 bases, with 22 bases left between them. CDR1 is MDHEN and CDR2 is SYDVKM in the germline V gene. The CDR3 sequence is 16 residues long.

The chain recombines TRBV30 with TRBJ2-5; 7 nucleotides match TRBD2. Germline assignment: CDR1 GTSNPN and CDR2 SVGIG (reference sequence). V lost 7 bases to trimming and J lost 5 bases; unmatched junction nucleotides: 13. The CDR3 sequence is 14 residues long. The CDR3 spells CASTTPPGGETQYF. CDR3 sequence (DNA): TGTGCCTCAACCACTCCCCCCGGGGGGGAGACCCAGTACTTC.

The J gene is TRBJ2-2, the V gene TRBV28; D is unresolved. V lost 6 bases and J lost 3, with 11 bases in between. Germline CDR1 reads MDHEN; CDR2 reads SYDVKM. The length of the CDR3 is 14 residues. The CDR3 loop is CASSPTGHTGELFF. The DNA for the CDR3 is TGTGCCAGCAGCCCCACTGGGCACACCGGGGAGCTGTTTTTT. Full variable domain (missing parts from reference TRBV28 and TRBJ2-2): DVKVTQSSRYLVKRTGEKVFLECVQDMDHENMFWYRQDPGLGLRLIYFSYDVKMKEKGDIPEGYSVSREKKERFSLILESASTNQTSMYLCASSPTGHTGELFFGEGSRLTVL.

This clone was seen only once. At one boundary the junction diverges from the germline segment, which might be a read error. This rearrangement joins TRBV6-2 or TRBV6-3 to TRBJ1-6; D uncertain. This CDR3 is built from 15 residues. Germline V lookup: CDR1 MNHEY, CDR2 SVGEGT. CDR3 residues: CASIPQASDNSPLHF. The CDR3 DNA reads TGTGCCAGCATCCCTCAGGCCTCCGATAATTCACCCCTCCACTTT.

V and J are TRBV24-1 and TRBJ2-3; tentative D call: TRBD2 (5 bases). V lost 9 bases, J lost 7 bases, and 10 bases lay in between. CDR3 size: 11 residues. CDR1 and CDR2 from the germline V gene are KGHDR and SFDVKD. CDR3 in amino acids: CATRSGNTQYF. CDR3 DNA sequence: TGTGCCACCCGGTCGGGAAATACGCAGTATTTT.

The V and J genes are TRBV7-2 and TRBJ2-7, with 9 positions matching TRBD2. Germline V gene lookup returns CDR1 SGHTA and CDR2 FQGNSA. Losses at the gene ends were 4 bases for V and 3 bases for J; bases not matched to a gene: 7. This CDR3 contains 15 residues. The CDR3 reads CASSSLAGSVYEQYF. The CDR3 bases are TGTGCCAGCAGCTCTCTAGCGGGGTCGGTCTACGAGCAGTACTTC.

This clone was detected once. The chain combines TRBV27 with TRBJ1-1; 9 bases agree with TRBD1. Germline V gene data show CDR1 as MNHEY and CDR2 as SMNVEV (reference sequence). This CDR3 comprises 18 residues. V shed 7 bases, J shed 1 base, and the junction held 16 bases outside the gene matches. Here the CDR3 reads CASIPPGQGLMGNTEAFF. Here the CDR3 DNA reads TGTGCCAGCATTCCCCCCGGACAGGGGTTGATGGGGAACACTGAAGCTTTCTTT.